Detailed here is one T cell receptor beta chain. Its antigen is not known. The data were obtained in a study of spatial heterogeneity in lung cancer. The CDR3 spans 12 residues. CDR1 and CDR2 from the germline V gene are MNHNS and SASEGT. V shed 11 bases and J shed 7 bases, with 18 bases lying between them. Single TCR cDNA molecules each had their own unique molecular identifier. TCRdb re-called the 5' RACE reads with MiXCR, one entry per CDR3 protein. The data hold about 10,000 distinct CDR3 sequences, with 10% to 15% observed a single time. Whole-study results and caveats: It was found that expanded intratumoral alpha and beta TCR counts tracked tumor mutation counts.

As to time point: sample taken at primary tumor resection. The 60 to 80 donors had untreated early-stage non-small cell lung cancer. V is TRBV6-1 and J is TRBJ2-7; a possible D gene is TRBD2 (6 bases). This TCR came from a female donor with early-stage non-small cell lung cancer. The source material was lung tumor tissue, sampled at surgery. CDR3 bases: TGTGCCGGCCCGGAGGGCCGAAGGGAGCAGTACTTC. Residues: CAGPEGRREQYF.